The source of this TCR beta chain is a study of control samples from healthy donors and cancer patients. Germline CDR1 is ENHRY and CDR2 is SYGVKD. The CDR3 is 14 residues long. With 6 bases clipped from V and 6 bases from J, the junction kept 4 bases outside the gene matches. Clones were sequenced by immunoSEQ multiplex PCR, and TCRdb holds only the in-frame ones, with some missing. The repertoire holds 100,000 to 150,000 clones, with about 90% as singletons. The sample taken for sequencing was PBMCs. The receptor was isolated from a man aged 50-60 years with head and neck cancer. V is TRBV10-3 and J is TRBJ2-1; TRBD1 matches at 11 bases. The CDR3 is CAISTGQGGNEQFF. The CDR3 DNA sequence: TGTGCCATCAGCACGGGACAGGGGGGCAATGAGCAGTTCTTC.